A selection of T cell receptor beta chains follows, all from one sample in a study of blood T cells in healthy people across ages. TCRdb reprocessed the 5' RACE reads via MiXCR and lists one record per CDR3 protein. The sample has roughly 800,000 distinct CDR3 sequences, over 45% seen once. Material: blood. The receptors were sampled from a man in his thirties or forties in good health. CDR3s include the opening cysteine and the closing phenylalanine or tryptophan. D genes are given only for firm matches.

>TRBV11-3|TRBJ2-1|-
CASSLDTSVTEQFF
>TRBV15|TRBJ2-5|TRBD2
CATSRDRLAGVGETQYF
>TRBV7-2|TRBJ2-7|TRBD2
CASSLYRAGLYEQYF
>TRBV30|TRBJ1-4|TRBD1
CAWSSPGQGGEKLFF
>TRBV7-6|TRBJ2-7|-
CASSATRANEQYF
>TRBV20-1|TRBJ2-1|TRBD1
CSASIPHSNPGQSYNEQFF
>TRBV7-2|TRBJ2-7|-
CASSLVGSPYEQYF
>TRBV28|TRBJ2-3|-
CASSVTRNTDTQYF
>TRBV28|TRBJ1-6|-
CASSAPQGGSSPLHF
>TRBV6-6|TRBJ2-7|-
CASSNLRGDYEQYF
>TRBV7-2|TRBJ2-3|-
CAGTISRVDTQYF
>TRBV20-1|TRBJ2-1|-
CSARDHSGPYNEQFF
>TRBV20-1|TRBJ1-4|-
CSARVLETTKEKLFF